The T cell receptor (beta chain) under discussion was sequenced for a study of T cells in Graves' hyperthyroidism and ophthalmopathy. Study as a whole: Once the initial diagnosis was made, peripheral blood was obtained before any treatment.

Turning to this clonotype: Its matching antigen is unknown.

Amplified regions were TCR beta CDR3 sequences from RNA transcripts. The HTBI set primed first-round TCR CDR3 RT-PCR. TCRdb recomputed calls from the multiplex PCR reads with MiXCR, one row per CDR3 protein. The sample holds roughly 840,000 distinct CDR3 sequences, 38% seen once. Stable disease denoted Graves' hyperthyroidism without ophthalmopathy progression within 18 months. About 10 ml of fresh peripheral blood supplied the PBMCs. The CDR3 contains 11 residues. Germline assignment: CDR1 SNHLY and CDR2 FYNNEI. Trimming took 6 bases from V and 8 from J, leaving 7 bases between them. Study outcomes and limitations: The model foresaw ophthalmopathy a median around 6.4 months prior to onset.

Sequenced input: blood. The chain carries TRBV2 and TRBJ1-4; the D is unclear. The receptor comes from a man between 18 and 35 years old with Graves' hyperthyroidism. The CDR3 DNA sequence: TGTGCCAGCAGGAAGATAGAAAAACTGTTTTTT. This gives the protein CASRKIEKLFF.